One T cell receptor beta chain is described in this entry. Its antigen is undetermined. Additional DNA sequences in this sample encode the identical CDR3. These data originate in a study of beta chain features in type 1 diabetes. What was sequenced were expressed TCRB transcripts, since all of the isolated RNA had been reverse transcribed. Read counts averaged around 3.6 million for samples of naive, central memory and regulatory T cells. Data came from immunoSEQ multiplex PCR; TCRdb stores just in-frame clones and leaves some out. The table lists around 430,000 clones, approximately 30% of them singletons. Naive, central memory, regulatory and stem cell-like memory cells within the CD4+ compartment were sorted using CD45RO/CCR7/CD25/CD127/CD95/CD27. Germline loops: CDR1 SGHRS, CDR2 YFSETQ. The CDR3 covers 15 residues. Trimming took off 0 bases at V and 2 bases at J, with 8 bases between the two ends.

Study conclusions and caveats: Patients with type 1 diabetes carried fewer insertions and had more deletions at their VDJ junctions. Possibly, sequencing cDNA over-represented cells that had high TCR expression levels.

Sequenced input: naive CD4+ T cells from blood. This clonotype originated in a man aged 18 to 29 in good health. This sequence joins TRBV5-1 and TRBJ2-2; perhaps TRBD1 as D (5 bases). The CDR3 here is CASSLAGPNTGELFF. The CDR3 nucleotides read TGCGCCAGCAGCTTGGCAGGGCCCAACACCGGGGAGCTGTTTTTT.